The sequence of this TCR beta chain was determined in a study of T cells in Graves' hyperthyroidism and ophthalmopathy. In its sample, this clonotype was seen many times. The TCR beta CDR3 regions underwent amplification using RNA transcripts as the source. The HTBI primer set served for first-round RT-PCR of the TCR CDR3. TCRdb independently ran MiXCR on the multiplex PCR reads; one entry per CDR3 protein. The top ten clones hold about a sixth of a sample with more than 550,000 distinct CDR3 sequences, around a sixth of them seen once. Germline loops: CDR1 SNHLY, CDR2 FYNNEI. This CDR3 comprises 14 residues. V was pared by 1 base and J by 4 bases, with 8 bases between.

The sequence was obtained from a man aged 50 to 59 with Graves' hyperthyroidism. J is TRBJ1-5 and V is TRBV2, with D perhaps matching TRBD1 (6 bases). Sample: blood. CDR3: CASSEGQANQPQHF. The CDR3, as DNA: TGTGCCAGCAGTGAAGGACAGGCTAATCAGCCCCAGCATTTT.